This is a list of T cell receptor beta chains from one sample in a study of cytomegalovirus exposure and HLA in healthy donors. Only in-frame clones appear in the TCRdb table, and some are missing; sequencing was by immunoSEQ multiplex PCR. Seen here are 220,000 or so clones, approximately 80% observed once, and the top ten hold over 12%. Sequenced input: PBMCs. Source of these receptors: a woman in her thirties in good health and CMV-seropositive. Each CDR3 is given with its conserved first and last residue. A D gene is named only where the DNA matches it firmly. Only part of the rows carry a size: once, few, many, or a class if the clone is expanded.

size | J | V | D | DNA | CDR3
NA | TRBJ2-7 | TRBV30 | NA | TGTGCCTGGAGTGTAGGCGCCTACGAGCAGTACTTC | CAWSVGAYEQYF
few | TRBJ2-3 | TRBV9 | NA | TGTGCCAGCAGCGTAGAAGGGAGCACAGATACGCAGTATTTT | CASSVEGSTDTQYF
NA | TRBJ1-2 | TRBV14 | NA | TGTGCCAGCAGCCGTAATTTCGCTGGCTACACCTTC | CASSRNFAGYTF
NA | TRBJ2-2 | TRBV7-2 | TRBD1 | TGTGCCAGCAGCACAGGGGGCATACACGGGGAGCTGTTTTTT | CASSTGGIHGELFF
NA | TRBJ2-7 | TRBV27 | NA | TGTGCCAGCAGTTTAGCGGGACGTTACTTTGACGAGCAGTACTTC | CASSLAGRYFDEQYF
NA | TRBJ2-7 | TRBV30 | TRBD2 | TGTGCCTGGAGGTCAGGCGGGAGCTACGAGCAGTACTTC | CAWRSGGSYEQYF
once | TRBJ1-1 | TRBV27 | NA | TGTGCCAGCAGCCCCCGGGGGAACACTGAAGCTTTCTTT | CASSPRGNTEAFF
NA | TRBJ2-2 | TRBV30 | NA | TGTGCCTGGAGTGGACGGGGATCTACCGGGGAGCTGTTTTTT | CAWSGRGSTGELFF
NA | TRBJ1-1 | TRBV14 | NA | TGTGCCAGCAGCCAGGAGCCAACGGCGGAAACTGAAGCTTTCTTT | CASSQEPTAETEAFF
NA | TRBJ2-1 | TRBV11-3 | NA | TGTGCCAGCAGCCCTGGACATAACTCCTACAATGAGCAGTTCTTC | CASSPGHNSYNEQFF
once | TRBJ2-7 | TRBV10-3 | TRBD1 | TGTGCCATCAGTGAGAAGGGGGCGATCGACGAGCAGTACTTC | CAISEKGAIDEQYF
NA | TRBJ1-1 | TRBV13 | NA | TGTGCCAGCAGCTTACAGGGGGAAGCTTTCTTT | CASSLQGEAFF
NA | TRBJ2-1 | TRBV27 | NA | TGTGCCAGCAGTTTGCAGGGGCTCGATGAGCAGTTCTTC | CASSLQGLDEQFF
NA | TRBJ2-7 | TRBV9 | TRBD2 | TGTGCCAGCAGCAGGACTAGCGGAATCTACGAGCAGTACTTC | CASSRTSGIYEQYF
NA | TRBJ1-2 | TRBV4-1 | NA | TGCGCCAGCAGCCTCCTGGGGCGGACAGCTAACTATGGCTACACCTTC | CASSLLGRTANYGYTF
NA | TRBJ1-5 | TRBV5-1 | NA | TGCGCCAGCAGCTTCGGGGGCGGCGATCAGCCCCAGCATTTT | CASSFGGGDQPQHF
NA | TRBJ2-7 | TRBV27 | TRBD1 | TGTGCCAGCAGTCCGCTGGAGACAGGGGGCAGGCAGTACTTC | CASSPLETGGRQYF
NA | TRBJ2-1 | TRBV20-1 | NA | TGCAGTGCCCCGGGCGGCAATGAGCAGTTCTTC | CSAPGGNEQFF
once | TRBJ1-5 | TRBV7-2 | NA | TGTGCCAGCAGCTTAGACGCAGGGAACCAGCCCCAGCATTTT | CASSLDAGNQPQHF
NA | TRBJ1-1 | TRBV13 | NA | TGTGCCAGCAGCCTCCGGGTGAACACTGAAGCTTTCTTT | CASSLRVNTEAFF
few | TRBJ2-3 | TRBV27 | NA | TGTGCCAGCAGCGATAAACAGTTTATGGCGGGACCCTTCCATTACACAGATACGCAGTATTTT | CASSDKQFMAGPFHYTDTQYF
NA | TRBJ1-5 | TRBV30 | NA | TGTGCCTGGAGTGTACAGGCAGGCGATCAGCCCCAGCATTTT | CAWSVQAGDQPQHF
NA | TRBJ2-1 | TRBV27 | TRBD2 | TGTGCCAGCTCGGGGGGGGCGAGATACAATGAGCAGTTCTTC | CASSGGARYNEQFF
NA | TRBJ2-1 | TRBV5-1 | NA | TGCGCCAGCAGCTTGGAACCCGCGCAGAATGAGCAGTTCTTC | CASSLEPAQNEQFF
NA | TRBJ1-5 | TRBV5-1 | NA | TGCGCCAGCAGCTTGGAAGGGGTAGCGGGTCAGCCCCAGCATTTT | CASSLEGVAGQPQHF
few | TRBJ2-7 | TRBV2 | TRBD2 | TGTGCCAGCACCCAAGGCGGGAGCGTCTACGAGCAGTACTTC | CASTQGGSVYEQYF
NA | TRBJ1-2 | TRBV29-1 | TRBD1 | TGCAGTGACAGGGGCAATAACTATGGCTACACCTTC | CSDRGNNYGYTF
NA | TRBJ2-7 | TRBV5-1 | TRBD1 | TGCGCCAGCAGCCAGGGACAGTACGAGCAGTACTTC | CASSQGQYEQYF
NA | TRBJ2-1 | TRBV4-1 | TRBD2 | TGCGCCAGCAGCCACACGAGCGGGAGGGTTGAGCAGTTCTTC | CASSHTSGRVEQFF
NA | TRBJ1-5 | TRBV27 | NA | TGTGCCAGCAGTAGCTTTTATAGCAATCAGCCCCAGCATTTT | CASSSFYSNQPQHF
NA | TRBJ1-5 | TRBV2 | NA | TGTGCCAGCAGTGCCCAGCGTAGCAATCAGCCCCAGCATTTT | CASSAQRSNQPQHF
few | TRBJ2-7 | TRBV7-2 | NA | TGTGCCAGCAGCTTAATCGCCGACGGATCCTACGAGCAGTACTTC | CASSLIADGSYEQYF
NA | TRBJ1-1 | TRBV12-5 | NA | TGTGCTAGTGGTTCTATTCCGAGACCCACCCACCAAGCTTTCTTT | CASGSIPRPTHQAFF
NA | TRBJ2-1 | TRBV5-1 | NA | TGCGCCAGCAGCTTATCACTAAATGAGCAGTTCTTC | CASSLSLNEQFF
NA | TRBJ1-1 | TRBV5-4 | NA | TGTGCCAGCAGGCCCGGTCCAGTAATGAACACTGAAGCTTTCTTT | CASRPGPVMNTEAFF
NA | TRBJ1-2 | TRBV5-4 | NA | TGTGCCAGCAGCTTGGATGGTGGGAACTATGGCTACACCTTC | CASSLDGGNYGYTF
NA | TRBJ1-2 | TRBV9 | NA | TGTGCCAGCAGCCCCGGGGCAGGGGATCGATATGGCTACACCTTC | CASSPGAGDRYGYTF
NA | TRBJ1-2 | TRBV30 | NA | TGTGCCTGGAATCAGGAGAGACAGTTCTATGGCTACACCTTC | CAWNQERQFYGYTF
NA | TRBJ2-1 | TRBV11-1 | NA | TGTGCCAGCAGCTTCTACAATGAGCAGTTCTTC | CASSFYNEQFF
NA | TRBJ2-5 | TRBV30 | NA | TGTGCCTGGGGTTCAGGGGTTGCAGAGACCCAGTACTTC | CAWGSGVAETQYF
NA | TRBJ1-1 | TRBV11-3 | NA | TGTGCCAGCAGCTTAGGGGCGAACACTGAAGCTTTCTTT | CASSLGANTEAFF
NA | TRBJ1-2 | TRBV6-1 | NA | TGTGCCAGCAGTGACGGGGGGAGGGGTGGCTACACCTTC | CASSDGGRGGYTF
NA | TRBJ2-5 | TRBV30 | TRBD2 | TGTGCCTGGACGGGAGGGGAGACCCAGTACTTC | CAWTGGETQYF